This TCR beta chain was obtained from a study of regulatory T cells in long-lasting Graves disease. The CDR3 spans 13 residues. V lost 5 bases and J 4 bases, leaving 10 bases between the germline ends. Germline CDR1 reads MNHEY; CDR2 reads SMNVEV (reference sequence). Building the TCR beta libraries relied on iRepertoire HTBI primers, and CDR3 regions underwent Arm-PCR. TCRdb ran MiXCR on the multiplex PCR reads and lists one entry per CDR3 protein. The table records some 500,000 distinct CDR3 sequences, roughly 13% of them present only once. Time point described: newly diagnosed GD, antithyroid drugs for less than 3 months. TCR sequences were obtained from RNA taken from PBMCs. A peripheral blood sample, nine milliliters in volume, was drawn into EDTA tubes. This clonotype was recorded many times. The same data also went into a second study, on T cells in Graves' hyperthyroidism and ophthalmopathy. That source adds: Patients counted as stable if ophthalmopathy did not develop within 18 months. From stable hyperthyroidism, ophthalmopathy was separated by a 13 V-J model.

The chain joins TRBV27 to TRBJ2-3; no firm D call. The input for sequencing was peripheral blood mononuclear cells (PBMCs), taken at new diagnosis, from a patient treated with antithyroid drugs. The sequence was collected from a man aged 25-40 years with Graves disease. The CDR3 is CASSPMASDTQYF. CDR3 bases: TGTGCCAGCAGTCCAATGGCATCAGATACGCAGTATTTT.